This T cell receptor beta chain was profiled in a study of shared clonotypes between healthy human individuals. TCRdb keeps only in-frame clones here, not all; method: immunoSEQ multiplex PCR. The table records over 95,000 clones, about 63% of them present only once. Caucasian adults living in Nashville, Tennessee, provided all samples. CD8 memory pooled CD45RO+ cells and CCR7-negative CD45RA+ TemRA cells. Findings and limits, study-wide: Naive subsets tended to show greater estimated richness than memory subsets.

V lost 4 bases to trimming and J lost 3 bases, with 19 bases between them. In germline, CDR1 is MGHDK, CDR2 SYGVNS. The CDR3 runs to 17 residues. Of note for this clone: Its target is not known.

This clonotype was obtained from a woman aged 30 to 39 in good health. Sequencing was carried out using memory CD8+ T cells sorted from blood. The subset: CD45RO+ cells pooled with CCR7-negative TemRA cells. The genes are TRBV25-1 and TRBJ2-1; possible D gene TRBD1, 5 bases. CDR3 amino acids: CASSGGQGVIGYNEQFF. CDR3 coding DNA: TGTGCCAGCAGTGGGGGTCAAGGGGTAATAGGCTACAATGAGCAGTTCTTC.